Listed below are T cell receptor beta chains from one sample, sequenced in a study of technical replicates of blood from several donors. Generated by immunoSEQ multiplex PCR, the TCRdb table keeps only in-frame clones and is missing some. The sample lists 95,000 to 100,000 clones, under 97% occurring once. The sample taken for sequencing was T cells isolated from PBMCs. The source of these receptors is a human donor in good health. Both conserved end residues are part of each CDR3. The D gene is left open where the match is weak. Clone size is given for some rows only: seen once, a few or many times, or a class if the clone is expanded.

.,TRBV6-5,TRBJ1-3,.,CASSYSGGEGGTIYF,TGTGCCAGCAGTTACTCGGGGGGGGAAGGAGGCACCATATATTTT
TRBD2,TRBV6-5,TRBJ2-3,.,CASSYAGGPSDTQYF,TGTGCCAGCAGTTACGCGGGAGGGCCCTCAGATACGCAGTATTTT
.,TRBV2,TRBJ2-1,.,CASSLTRQAPWDEQFF,TGTGCCAGCAGCCTTACAAGACAGGCCCCTTGGGATGAGCAGTTCTTC
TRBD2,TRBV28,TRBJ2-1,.,CASSFGLAGYSGEQFF,TGTGCCAGCAGTTTTGGCCTAGCGGGATACTCGGGTGAGCAGTTCTTC
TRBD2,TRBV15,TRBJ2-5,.,CATSGWTSAKTQYF,TGTGCCACCAGCGGATGGACTAGCGCTAAGACCCAGTACTTC
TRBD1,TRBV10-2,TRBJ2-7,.,CASSPGQGAEEQYF,TGCGCCAGCAGCCCGGGACAGGGCGCGGAGGAGCAGTACTTC
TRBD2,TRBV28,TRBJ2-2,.,CASSPSGLTEIKNTGELFF,TGTGCCAGCAGTCCTAGCGGTCTAACTGAAATCAAGAACACCGGGGAGCTGTTTTTT
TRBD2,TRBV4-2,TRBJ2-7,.,CASTSTGTSGYEQYF,TGTGCCAGCACCTCGACCGGGACTAGCGGCTACGAGCAGTACTTC
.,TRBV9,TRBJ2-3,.,CASGRITDTQYF,TGTGCCAGCGGCAGAATCACAGATACGCAGTATTTT
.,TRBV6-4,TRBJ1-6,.,CASSDFGGYNSPLHF,TGTGCCAGCAGTGACTTCGGGGGTTATAATTCACCCCTCCACTTT
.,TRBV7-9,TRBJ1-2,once,CASSGNRDGGYTF,TGTGCCAGCAGCGGTAACAGGGACGGAGGCTACACCTTC
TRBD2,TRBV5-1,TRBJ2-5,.,CASSLVPAGAVETQYF,TGCGCCAGCAGCTTGGTTCCAGCGGGGGCGGTAGAGACCCAGTACTTC
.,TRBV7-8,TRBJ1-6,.,CASSLDGGRGGLALHF,TGTGCCAGCAGCTTAGATGGGGGACGGGGGGGATTGGCCCTCCACTTT
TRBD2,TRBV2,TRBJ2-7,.,CASSGTSGSLQQYF,TGTGCCAGCAGTGGGACTAGCGGGAGTCTGCAGCAGTACTTC
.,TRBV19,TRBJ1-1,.,CASSMYLSAESEAFF,TGTGCCAGTAGTATGTATTTGTCGGCGGAATCTGAAGCTTTCTTT
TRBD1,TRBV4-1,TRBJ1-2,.,CASSRPTGDYGYTF,TGCGCCAGCAGCCGTCCGACAGGGGACTATGGCTACACCTTC
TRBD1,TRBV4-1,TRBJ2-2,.,CASSQRQGATRELFF,TGCGCCAGCAGCCAAAGACAGGGGGCTACTCGGGAGCTGTTTTTT
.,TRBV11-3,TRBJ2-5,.,CASSSGVGETQYF,TGTGCCAGCAGCTCCGGAGTAGGCGAGACCCAGTACTTC
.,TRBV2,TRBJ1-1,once,CATPTVNTEAFF,TGTGCCACCCCGACAGTGAACACTGAAGCTTTCTTT
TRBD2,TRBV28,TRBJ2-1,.,CASSSFSSGSFNEQFF,TGTGCCAGCAGTTCCTTTAGTAGCGGGAGCTTTAATGAGCAGTTCTTC
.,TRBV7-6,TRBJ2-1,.,CASSLDISYNEQFF,TGTGCCAGCAGCTTAGATATCTCCTACAATGAGCAGTTCTTC
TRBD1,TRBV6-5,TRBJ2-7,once,CASSYSHRGSYEQYF,TGTGCCAGCAGTTACTCGCACAGGGGTTCCTACGAGCAGTACTTC
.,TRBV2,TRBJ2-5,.,CASNGQYQETQYF,TGTGCCAGCAATGGGCAGTACCAAGAGACCCAGTACTTC
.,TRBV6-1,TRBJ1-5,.,CASSEVWGGGQPQHF,TGTGCCAGCAGTGAGGTGTGGGGGGGCGGTCAGCCCCAGCATTTT
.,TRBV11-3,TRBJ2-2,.,CASSSTGHEFLGELFF,TGTGCCAGCAGCTCCACGGGACACGAATTTCTTGGGGAGCTGTTTTTT
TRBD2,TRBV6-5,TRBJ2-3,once,CASSAHSGNTDTQYF,TGTGCCAGCAGCGCCCATAGCGGGAACACAGATACGCAGTATTTT
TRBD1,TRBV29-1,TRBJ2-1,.,CSVEDVGQGSNEQFF,TGCAGCGTTGAAGACGTGGGACAGGGTAGTAATGAGCAGTTCTTC
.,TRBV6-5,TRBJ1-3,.,CASSYSLSSGNTIYF,TGTGCCAGCAGTTACTCGCTGAGCTCTGGAAACACCATATATTTT
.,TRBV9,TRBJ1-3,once,CASSVDFGGSGNTIYF,TGTGCCAGCAGCGTAGACTTCGGGGGGTCTGGAAACACCATATATTTT
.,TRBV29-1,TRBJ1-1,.,CSVAAPLAGTEAFF,TGCAGCGTAGCGGCCCCGCTGGCGGGGACTGAAGCTTTCTTT
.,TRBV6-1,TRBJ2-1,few,CASSAGQKPDNEQFF,TGTGCCAGCAGCGCGGGACAGAAGCCTGACAATGAGCAGTTCTTC
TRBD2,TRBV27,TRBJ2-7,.,CASSTSRHPRTSVYEQYF,TGTGCCAGCAGTACGAGTAGGCACCCCCGGACTAGTGTCTACGAGCAGTACTTC
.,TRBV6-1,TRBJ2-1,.,CASLRAGTTYNEQFF,TGTGCCAGCTTGAGGGCGGGGACGACCTACAATGAGCAGTTCTTC
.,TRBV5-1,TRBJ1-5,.,CASSLGPQGDQPQHF,TGCGCCAGCAGCTTGGGGCCCCAAGGGGATCAGCCCCAGCATTTT
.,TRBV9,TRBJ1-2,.,CASSVAGIGGYTF,TGTGCCAGCAGCGTAGCAGGTATCGGTGGCTACACCTTC
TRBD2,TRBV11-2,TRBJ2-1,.,CASSLPGTSGNNEQFF,TGTGCCAGCAGCCTCCCCGGGACTAGCGGGAACAATGAGCAGTTCTTC
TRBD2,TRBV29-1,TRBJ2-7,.,CSVEIRGGQYEQYF,TGCAGCGTTGAGATTCGGGGGGGTCAATACGAGCAGTACTTC
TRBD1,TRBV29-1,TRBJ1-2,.,CSVEAPGDRGSGYTF,TGCAGCGTTGAAGCCCCGGGGGACAGGGGAAGCGGCTACACCTTC
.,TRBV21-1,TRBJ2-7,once,CASSRFTGTGPYEQYF,TGTGCCAGCAGCAGGTTCACCGGGACAGGCCCTTACGAGCAGTACTTC
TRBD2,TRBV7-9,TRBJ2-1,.,CATGTSGSRDEQFF,TGTGCCACCGGGACTAGCGGGAGTCGGGATGAGCAGTTCTTC
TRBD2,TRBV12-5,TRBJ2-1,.,CASGTILGLAGRNEQFF,TGTGCTAGTGGAACCATTCTCGGACTAGCGGGACGCAATGAGCAGTTCTTC
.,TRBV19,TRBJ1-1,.,CASSIQMNTEAFF,TGTGCCAGTAGTATACAGATGAACACTGAAGCTTTCTTT
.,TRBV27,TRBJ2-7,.,CASSPSDRLEQYF,TGTGCCAGCAGTCCGTCCGACAGGCTGGAGCAGTACTTC
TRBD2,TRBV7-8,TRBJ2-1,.,CASRFLAGIGDNEQFF,TGTGCCAGCAGGTTTCTAGCGGGGATCGGGGACAATGAGCAGTTCTTC
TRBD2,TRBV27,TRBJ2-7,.,CASSSRPTTGGKTYEQYF,TGTGCCAGCAGTTCTAGGCCAACAACGGGGGGAAAAACCTACGAGCAGTACTTC
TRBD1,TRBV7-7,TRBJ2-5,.,CASSGGQGAWETQYF,TGTGCTAGCAGCGGGGGACAGGGGGCGTGGGAGACCCAGTACTTC
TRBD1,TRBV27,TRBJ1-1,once,CASSLTGDNTEAFF,TGTGCCAGCAGTTTGACAGGGGATAACACTGAAGCTTTCTTT
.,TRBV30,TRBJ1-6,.,CAWSVGWGGGPPLHF,TGTGCCTGGAGTGTGGGTTGGGGGGGCGGTCCACCCCTCCACTTT
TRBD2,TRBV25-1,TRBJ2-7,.,CASSETGLATYEQYF,TGTGCCAGCAGTGAGACTGGACTAGCTACGTACGAGCAGTACTTC
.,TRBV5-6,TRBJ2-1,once,CASSLGLGDEQFF,TGTGCCAGCAGCCTGGGGCTGGGCGATGAGCAGTTCTTC
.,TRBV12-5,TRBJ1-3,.,CASGLSWLGDTIYF,TGTGCTAGTGGTTTGAGCTGGCTCGGGGACACCATATATTTT
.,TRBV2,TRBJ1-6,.,CASRYSYNSPLHF,TGTGCCAGCAGATACTCCTATAATTCACCCCTCCACTTT
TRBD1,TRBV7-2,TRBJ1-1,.,CASSLGPGGNTEAFF,TGTGCCAGCAGCTTAGGTCCAGGGGGAAACACTGAAGCTTTCTTT
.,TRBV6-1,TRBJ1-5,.,CATKQGQGNQPQHF,TGTGCCACAAAACAGGGTCAGGGCAATCAGCCCCAGCATTTT
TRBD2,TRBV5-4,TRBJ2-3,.,CASSSGGGPPDTQYF,TGTGCCAGCAGCTCGGGGGGAGGGCCTCCAGATACGCAGTATTTT
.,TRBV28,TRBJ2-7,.,CASSTSQRAYEQYF,TGTGCCAGCAGTACCAGCCAGCGGGCCTACGAGCAGTACTTC
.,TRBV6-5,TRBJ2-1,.,CASSYGGFYNEQFF,TGTGCCAGCAGTTACGGCGGGTTCTACAATGAGCAGTTCTTC
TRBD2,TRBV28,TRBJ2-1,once,CASSLSLPLAGDNLYSYNEQFF,TGTGCCAGCAGTTTATCCCTCCCCCTAGCGGGAGATAACTTATACTCCTACAATGAGCAGTTCTTC
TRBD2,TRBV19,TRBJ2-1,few,CASSSLAGRIQFF,TGTGCCAGTAGTAGTTTAGCGGGACGTATCCAGTTCTTC
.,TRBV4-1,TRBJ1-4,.,CASSQQQTVATNEKLFF,TGCGCCAGCAGCCAGCAACAGACCGTTGCAACTAATGAAAAACTGTTTTTT